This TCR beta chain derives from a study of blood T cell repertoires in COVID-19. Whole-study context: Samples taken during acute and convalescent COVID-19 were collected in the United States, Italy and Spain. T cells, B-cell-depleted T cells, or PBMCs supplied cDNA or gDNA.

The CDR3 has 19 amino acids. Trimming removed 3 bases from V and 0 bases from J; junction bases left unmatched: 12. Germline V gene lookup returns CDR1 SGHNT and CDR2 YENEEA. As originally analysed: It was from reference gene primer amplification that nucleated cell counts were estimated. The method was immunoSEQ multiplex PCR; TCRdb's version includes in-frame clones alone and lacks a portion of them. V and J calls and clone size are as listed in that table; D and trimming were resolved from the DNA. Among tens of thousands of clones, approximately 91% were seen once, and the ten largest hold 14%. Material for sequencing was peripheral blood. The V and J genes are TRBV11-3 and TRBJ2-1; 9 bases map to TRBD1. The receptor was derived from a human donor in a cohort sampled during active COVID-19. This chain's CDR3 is CASSLGQGLRGGSYNEQFF. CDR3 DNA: TGTGCCAGCAGCTTGGGACAGGGACTTAGGGGGGGCTCCTACAATGAGCAGTTCTTC.